The 21 T cell receptor beta chains listed next were all sequenced from one sample in a study of Graves' ophthalmopathy and Graves' hyperthyroidism. As the template, RNA transcripts were used to amplify TCR beta CDR3 regions. First-round RT-PCR with HTBI primers preceded a second-round multiplex PCR. TCRdb reprocessed the multiplex PCR reads via MiXCR and lists one record per CDR3 protein. The table records around 470,000 distinct CDR3 sequences, over 13% of them present only once. Sequenced sample: blood. The receptors were gathered from a woman aged 25 to 45 with Graves' ophthalmopathy.

Concerning this clonotype itself: This could be a read error, since a much larger clone is one nucleotide away. The rearrangement links TRBV4-1 to TRBJ2-7, with D uncertain. Germline CDR1 is MGHRA and CDR2 is YSYEKL. The CDR3 is 14 amino acids. Here the CDR3 DNA reads TGCGCCAGCAACCAAGAACCGAGGAGCTACGAGCAGTACTTC. Translating it yields CASNQEPRSYEQYF.

The V and J genes are TRBV30 and TRBJ1-6; D ambiguous. CDR1 and CDR2 (germline): GTSNPN, SVGIG (reference sequence). V was pared by 0 bases and J by 7 bases, with 7 bases between. This CDR3 is built from 13 residues. The CDR3 region has the DNA TGTGCCTGGAGTGTAGCCACGAATTCACCCCTCCACTTT. It codes for CAWSVATNSPLHF.

This clonotype has at least ten counts. The chain carries TRBV5-1 and TRBJ1-1; 11 bases match TRBD1. This CDR3 contains 16 residues. Germline V lookup: CDR1 SGHRS, CDR2 YFSETQ. V lost 0 bases to trimming and J lost 2 bases; unmatched junction nucleotides: 3. CDR3 DNA sequence: TGCGCCAGCAGCTTGGGGACAGGGGGCCCTAACACTGAAGCTTTCTTT. Encoded protein: CASSLGTGGPNTEAFF.

This clonotype was seen many times. A read error may produce the germline difference seen at one junction end. The V gene is TRBV12-3 or TRBV12-4, the J gene TRBJ1-1; no definite D call. The CDR3 runs 16 residues. The CDR3 sequence: CTSSYYLGPGSTEAFF. DNA for the CDR3: TGTACCAGCAGCTACTACCTCGGGCCGGGGAGCACTGAAGCTTTCTTT.

This clonotype was observed many times. The chain joins TRBV7-9 to TRBJ2-2; D remains unclear. V lost 4 bases, J lost 7 bases, and 7 bases lay in between. CDR3 size: 12 residues. The germline V gene encodes CDR1 SEHNR and CDR2 FQNEAQ (reference sequence). The CDR3 nucleotides are TGTGCCAGCAGCTCGCTTGGCGGGGAGCTGTTTTTT. Residues: CASSSLGGELFF.

The table lists this clonotype with many counts. V usage is TRBV11-1 and J usage is TRBJ2-6; D unresolved. CDR1 is SGHAT, CDR2 FQDESV, per germline (reference sequence). V was cut by 5 bases and J by 0 bases, with 20 bases left in between. The CDR3 is 19 amino acids. The CDR3 region is CASSRLDSWASSGANVLTF. The CDR3 DNA sequence: TGTGCCAGCAGCCGCTTAGATAGCTGGGCTAGCTCTGGGGCCAACGTCCTGACTTTC.

This clonotype was seen ten or more times. V and J are TRBV15 and TRBJ2-7; TRBD1 might be the D (5 bases). From germline, CDR1 is LNHNV and CDR2 YYDKDF (reference sequence). V shed 3 bases and J shed 6 bases, with 12 bases lying between them. The CDR3 contains 13 residues. The CDR3 nucleotides read TGTGCCACCAGCAGCACGGTGACAGTCGAGCAGTACTTC. Protein sequence: CATSSTVTVEQYF.

This chain joins TRBV3-1 and TRBJ1-5; a weak D match, TRBD1 (5 bases). This CDR3 region has 15 residues. Germline CDR1 and CDR2: LGHDT and YNNKEL (reference sequence). Trimming removed 4 bases from V and 3 bases from J, with 13 bases in between. Here the CDR3 DNA reads TGTGCCAGCAGCCCTCGGGACGGATCCAATCAGCCCCAGCATTTT. Its translation: CASSPRDGSNQPQHF.

There are many counts of this clonotype. The rearrangement uses TRBV2 and TRBJ2-7, with TRBD1 matching 7 bases. Germline V gene data show CDR1 as SNHLY and CDR2 as FYNNEI. Trimming cost V 5 bases and J 0 bases; bases outside gene matches: 7. This CDR3 is built from 15 residues. For the CDR3, the DNA is TGTGCCAGCAGTACAGGGCCAGGGGGCTCCTACGAGCAGTACTTC. It codes for CASSTGPGGSYEQYF. The variable domain in full, with the rest retrieved from reference TRBV2 and TRBJ2-7, is EPEVTQTPSHQVTQMGQEVILRCVPISNHLYFYWYRQILGQKVEFLVSFYNNEISEKSEIFDDQFSVERPDGSNFTLKIRSTKLEDSAMYFCASSTGPGGSYEQYFGPGTRLTVT.

This clonotype was seen ten or more times. This sequence joins TRBV11-2 and TRBJ2-2; tentative D call: TRBD2 (6 bases). The germline V gene encodes CDR1 SGHAT and CDR2 FQNNGV. The CDR3 sequence is 17 residues long. Trimming shortened V by 5 bases and J by 8 bases, and 24 bases separated the two germline ends. The CDR3 sequence: CASSTVWPGLRVGELFF. CDR3 in DNA: TGTGCCAGCAGCACAGTCTGGCCGGGACTCCGAGTGGGGGAGCTGTTTTTT.

This clonotype was counted at least ten times. J is TRBJ1-1 and V is TRBV10-3; unclear D gene. Trimming stripped 5 bases from V and 3 bases from J, with 10 bases between. Germline lookup yields CDR1 ENHRY and CDR2 SYGVKD. CDR3 length equals 13 residues. CDR3 coding DNA: TGTGCCATCAGTATGTCTTCCCACACTGAAGCTTTCTTT. This sequence encodes CAISMSSHTEAFF.

This clonotype was counted at least ten times. The CDR3 bases are TGCAGTGCTAGAGGTCGACGGGGACAGACCTACGAGCAGTACTTC. It yields the protein CSARGRRGQTYEQYF. The chain links TRBV20-1 to TRBJ2-7; 7 nucleotides line up with TRBD1. The CDR3 loop spans 15 amino acids. CDR1 DFQATT and CDR2 SNEGSKA come from the germline V gene (reference sequence). The V segment lost 1 base and the J segment 2 bases; nucleotides outside the gene matches: 8.

Many counts were recorded for this clonotype. This sequence joins TRBV10-3 and TRBJ1-2; D perhaps matches TRBD1 (5 bases). The CDR3 is 15 amino acids. Trimming shortened V by 3 bases and J by 7 bases, and 18 bases separated the two germline ends. From germline, CDR1 is ENHRY and CDR2 SYGVKD. Here the CDR3 DNA reads TGTGCCATCAGTGACCCAGGGAATCCCCTGGGTGGCTACACCTTC. It codes for CAISDPGNPLGGYTF.

The chain employs TRBV12-3 or TRBV12-4 and TRBJ2-5; perhaps TRBD2 as D (7 bases). CDR3 length equals 15 residues. V lost 6 bases and J lost 3, with 17 bases in between. The CDR3 coding sequence is TGTGCCAGCAGGCTAGCGGAGGGGGGGAAAGAGACCCAGTACTTC. This sequence encodes CASRLAEGGKETQYF.

The chain couples TRBV28 to TRBJ1-2, with D possibly matching TRBD1 (6 bases). V lost 8 bases and J 4 bases, leaving 17 bases between the germline ends. There are 14 residues in the CDR3. CDR1 is MDHEN, CDR2 SYDVKM, per germline. The CDR3 DNA sequence: TGTGCCAGCCGCCCGGGGGGCCCGATCTATGGCTACACCTTC. It yields the protein CASRPGGPIYGYTF.

This clonotype came up many times. The chain employs TRBV7-3 and TRBJ1-1; the match to TRBD1 covers 7 bases. From germline, CDR1 is SGHTA and CDR2 FQGTGA. The CDR3 runs 14 residues. The junction had 5 bases not matched to a gene; V was cut back by 3 bases and J by 4 bases. CDR3 sequence: CASSFQTGSTEAFF. In DNA form, the CDR3 reads TGTGCCAGCAGCTTTCAGACAGGGAGCACTGAAGCTTTCTTT.

This clonotype has a count of ten or more. The chain uses TRBV5-1 and TRBJ1-5; 9 bases line up with TRBD1. CDR1 and CDR2 (germline): SGHRS, YFSETQ. The CDR3 has 16 amino acids. Trimming took 0 bases from V and 6 from J; bases not matched to a gene: 7. The CDR3 DNA reads TGCGCCAGCAGCTTGGGAGGGGGACAGGGAAGTCAGCCCCAGCATTTT. Amino acids: CASSLGGGQGSQPQHF. The whole variable domain, remainder taken from reference TRBV5-1 and TRBJ1-5, is KAGVTQTPRYLIKTRGQQVTLSCSPISGHRSVSWYQQTPGQGLQFLFEYFSETQRNKGNFPGRFSGRQFSNSRSEMNVSTLELGDSALYLCASSLGGGQGSQPQHFGDGTRLSIL.

This clonotype was observed at least ten times. The chain is built from TRBV28 and TRBJ1-5; 8 bases agree with TRBD1. Germline V gene lookup returns CDR1 MDHEN and CDR2 SYDVKM. CDR3 length: 15 residues. After removal of 6 bases from V and 4 bases from J, the junction contained 8 bases not matched to a gene. CDR3 coding DNA: TGTGCCAGCAGACGCCCAGGGGGCCGAAATCAGCCCCAGCATTTT. The encoded protein is CASRRPGGRNQPQHF.

This clonotype was detected ten times or more. The V and J genes are TRBV12-3 or TRBV12-4 and TRBJ1-3; D is uncertain. The CDR3 sequence is 13 residues long. Trimming shortened V by 6 bases and J by 1 base, and 7 bases separated the two germline ends. The CDR3 sequence is CASRPRSGNTIYF. In nucleotides, the CDR3 is TGTGCCAGCAGACCTCGGTCTGGAAACACCATATATTTT.

This clonotype was seen at least ten times. The chain couples TRBV27 to TRBJ2-3; perhaps TRBD1 as D (6 bases). The germline V gene has CDR1 MNHEY and CDR2 SMNVEV (reference sequence). The V end lost 5 bases, the J end lost 3 bases, and 18 bases lay between the germline ends. The CDR3 spans 16 residues. This chain's CDR3 is CASSPPTGTMTDTQYF. The CDR3 DNA reads TGTGCCAGCAGTCCTCCAACCGGGACAATGACAGATACGCAGTATTTT.

V gene TRBV12-3 or TRBV12-4 combines with J gene TRBJ1-3, with unresolved D. CDR3 size: 15 residues. Trimming shortened V by 7 bases and J by 0 bases, and 13 bases separated the two germline ends. The CDR3 is CASTLSLSSGNTIYF. The CDR3 nucleotides are TGTGCCAGCACCTTATCCCTCAGCTCTGGAAACACCATATATTTT.